The sequence of this T cell receptor beta chain was determined in a study of blood T cell repertoires in COVID-19. Generated by immunoSEQ multiplex PCR, the TCRdb table keeps only in-frame clones and is missing some. Of roughly 300,000 clones detected, around 90% appear once; the ten largest clones hold about 2.3%. There are 13 residues in the CDR3. Trimming cost V 1 base and J 4 bases, with 8 bases left between them. In germline, CDR1 is SGHNT, CDR2 YYREEE (reference sequence). The sequencing sample was made of PBMCs or T cells enriched from blood (not recorded which). This clonotype was obtained from a woman aged 40 to 49 with acute COVID-19. The rearrangement uses TRBV5-4 and TRBJ2-5; D may be TRBD2 (6 bases). The CDR3 protein is CASSLWGGETQYF. The CDR3 DNA reads TGTGCCAGCAGCTTGTGGGGAGGAGAGACCCAGTACTTC.